These T cell receptor beta chains were read from a single sample in a study of blood T cell repertoires in COVID-19. Profiling relied on immunoSEQ multiplex PCR, and the TCRdb table lists in-frame clones only, not all of them. This sample yields about 350,000 clones, of which 87% are seen a single time; 2.5% to 3% belongs to the top ten. Sequencing was done on a sample of PBMCs or T cells enriched from blood (not recorded which). These receptors all stem from a woman in her thirties who had recovered from COVID-19. CDR3s include the opening cysteine and the closing phenylalanine or tryptophan. The order of the fields is J gene, V gene, clone size, D gene, CDR3 DNA, CDR3 protein. D genes are given only for firm matches. The size field is filled for only some rows; it gives once, few, many or a size class.

>TRBJ2-3|TRBV19|once|NA
TGTGCCAGTAGTACCGTTGCGGCTAGCACAGATACGCAGTATTTT
CASSTVAASTDTQYF
>TRBJ1-1|TRBV7-9|NA|NA
TGTGCCAGCAGCGAACAGAAAAACACTGAAGCTTTCTTT
CASSEQKNTEAFF
>TRBJ1-6|TRBV15|NA|NA
TGTGCCACCAGCAGAGATCCCGTTATCTCACCCCTCCACTTT
CATSRDPVISPLHF
>TRBJ2-7|TRBV7-2|NA|NA
TGTGCCAGCAGCTTAGCGGGGGCACTCGGTCTCTCCTACGAGCAGTACTTC
CASSLAGALGLSYEQYF
>TRBJ2-3|TRBV30|NA|TRBD2
TGTGCCTGGAGTCGGTGGGGTAGCGGGGGGCCAGAAGATACGCAGTATTTT
CAWSRWGSGGPEDTQYF
>TRBJ1-2|TRBV6-5|NA|TRBD1
TGTGCCAGCACCGGTACAGGGGAATTTGACGGCTACACCTTC
CASTGTGEFDGYTF
>TRBJ2-7|TRBV18|once|TRBD1
TGTGCCAGCTCAGGACAGGAACTCTACGAGCAGTACTTC
CASSGQELYEQYF
>TRBJ1-4|TRBV15|NA|NA
TGTGCCACCAGCAGAGACAATAATGAAAAACTGTTTTTT
CATSRDNNEKLFF
>TRBJ1-6|TRBV14|NA|NA
TGTGCCAGCAGCCATTGGGGAGGGACACCCCTCCACTTT
CASSHWGGTPLHF
>TRBJ2-7|TRBV12-3/TRBV12-4|many|NA
TGTGCCAGCAGTTGGGACACCTACGAGCAGTACTTC
CASSWDTYEQYF
>TRBJ2-5|TRBV7-2|NA|TRBD2
TGTGCCAGCAGCTTAACCGGGACTAGCGGAGAGACCCAGTACTTC
CASSLTGTSGETQYF
>TRBJ2-7|TRBV12-3/TRBV12-4|NA|NA
TGTGCCAGCAGCTTGGCGGGTTACGAGCAGTACTTC
CASSLAGYEQYF
>TRBJ1-1|TRBV5-1|NA|NA
TGCGCCAGCAGCGAAGGAGGAACCGGCACTGAAGCTTTCTTT
CASSEGGTGTEAFF
>TRBJ1-6|TRBV27|NA|NA
TGTGCCAGCAGTCCAACAATCGATTCACCCCTCCACTTT
CASSPTIDSPLHF
>TRBJ2-5|TRBV6-1|NA|TRBD2
TGTGCCAGCAGTGAAAGGCTAGCGGGAGGAGAGACCCAGTACTTC
CASSERLAGGETQYF
>TRBJ2-5|TRBV15|few|TRBD2
TGTGCCACCAGCAAGGACCCTAGCGGGAGTCAGACCCAGTACTTC
CATSKDPSGSQTQYF
>TRBJ1-4|TRBV11-2|NA|NA
TGTGCCAGCAGCTTAACAGAGAATGAAAAACTGTTTTTT
CASSLTENEKLFF
>TRBJ2-2|TRBV5-5|NA|TRBD2
TGTGCCAGCAGCTTGGGAGCGGCGGGAGGGCGCGGCACCGGGGAGCTGTTTTTT
CASSLGAAGGRGTGELFF
>TRBJ1-3|TRBV28|NA|TRBD1
TGTGCCAGCAGTCTAGGGACAGGTGCCCTCTCTGGAAACACCATATATTTT
CASSLGTGALSGNTIYF
>TRBJ2-7|TRBV18|NA|TRBD2
TGTGCCAGCTCACCCGGGGGGGGTTACGAGCAGTACTTC
CASSPGGGYEQYF
>TRBJ1-4|TRBV5-6|NA|NA
TGTGCCAGCAGCTTGCGGTCATCGAATGAAAAACTGTTTTTT
CASSLRSSNEKLFF
>TRBJ2-7|TRBV12-3/TRBV12-4|NA|TRBD1
TGTGCCAGCAGTACCCCGACAGGGCTCGAGCAGTACTTC
CASSTPTGLEQYF
>TRBJ2-5|TRBV2|NA|NA
TGTGCCAGCAGTGGGTCCGAGTACCAAGAGACCCAGTACTTC
CASSGSEYQETQYF
>TRBJ2-5|TRBV5-1|NA|TRBD1
TGCGCCAGCAGCAGAGCCGGGACAGGGGGCGCGGAGGAGACCCAGTACTTC
CASSRAGTGGAEETQYF
>TRBJ2-3|TRBV18|NA|TRBD1
TGTGCCAGCTCAGGGACAGGGGGTAACACAGATACGCAGTATTTT
CASSGTGGNTDTQYF
>TRBJ1-1|TRBV20-1|once|NA
TGCAGTGCTAGAAGGACAGATAAAGCTTTCTTT
CSARRTDKAFF
>TRBJ1-2|TRBV5-4|NA|NA
TGTGCCAGCAGCTTCGAACGGAACTATGGCTACACCTTC
CASSFERNYGYTF
>TRBJ1-2|TRBV27|NA|TRBD1
TGTGCCAGCAGCCCTGGACAGGGAAGGGTAGGCTATGGCTACACCTTC
CASSPGQGRVGYGYTF
>TRBJ1-5|TRBV7-2|few|TRBD1
TGTGCCAGCAGCCGTACAGGGGGCGATCAGCCCCAGCATTTT
CASSRTGGDQPQHF
>TRBJ1-2|TRBV6-5|NA|NA
TGTGCCAGCTCGGCAGGGGCTCTTTATGGCTACACCTTC
CASSAGALYGYTF
>TRBJ2-5|TRBV7-6|NA|TRBD1
TGTGCCAGCAGCCATCCGGGACAGGGGGCCTTATATCGAGAGACCCAGTACTTC
CASSHPGQGALYRETQYF
>TRBJ1-1|TRBV29-1|NA|NA
TGCAGCGGTAAACAGGGAGAGACTGAAGCTTTCTTT
CSGKQGETEAFF
>TRBJ1-4|TRBV5-5|once|NA
TGTGCCAGCAGCTCGACAGGTGCCAATGAAAAACTGTTTTTT
CASSSTGANEKLFF
>TRBJ1-1|TRBV25-1|NA|NA
TGTGCCAGCAGTGATCGTCGGGCAGGGGACACTGAAGCTTTCTTT
CASSDRRAGDTEAFF
>TRBJ2-4|TRBV7-2|once|NA
TGTGCCAGCAGCCCAGAGGGAAACATTCAGTACTTC
CASSPEGNIQYF
>TRBJ2-7|TRBV19|NA|TRBD1
TGTGCCAGCCGGGACAGGGATCACTACGAGCAGTACTTC
CASRDRDHYEQYF
>TRBJ2-2|TRBV11-1|NA|NA
TGTGCCAGCACCTCCAGCAGCGGAGAGGACACCGGGGAGCTGTTTTTT
CASTSSSGEDTGELFF
>TRBJ2-7|TRBV28|NA|TRBD2
TGTGCCAGCAGCTCAGAGGGGACTAGCGGGAGGAGTGAGCAGTACTTC
CASSSEGTSGRSEQYF
>TRBJ2-6|TRBV28|NA|TRBD2
TGTGCCAGCAGTCTCGCGGGGATACGGGAGGTAGGGGCCAACGTCCTGACTTTC
CASSLAGIREVGANVLTF
>TRBJ2-7|TRBV7-2|once|NA
TGTGCCAGCAGCTTAGCGAGTGGGACACTCTACGAGCAGTACTTC
CASSLASGTLYEQYF
>TRBJ2-7|TRBV21-1|NA|NA
TGTGCCAGCAGCGGCAGGGGGCGCGTTTCGTACTCCTACGAGCAGTACTTC
CASSGRGRVSYSYEQYF
>TRBJ2-7|TRBV28|NA|TRBD2
TGTGCCAGCACCCTGGGACTAGCGGGAAAGAGGCCCTACGAGCAGTACTTC
CASTLGLAGKRPYEQYF
>TRBJ2-7|TRBV18|NA|TRBD1
TGTGCCAGCTCAACCCGGGACAGGGACTACGAGCAGTACTTC
CASSTRDRDYEQYF
>TRBJ1-6|TRBV7-9|NA|NA
TGTGCCAGCAGCGGGTTGCAGGGGAATTCACCCCTCCACTTT
CASSGLQGNSPLHF
>TRBJ1-2|TRBV9|NA|NA
TGTGCCAGCAGCGTAGGCGTGGATTTGGGCGGCTACACCTTC
CASSVGVDLGGYTF
>TRBJ2-7|TRBV7-6|NA|TRBD2
TGTGCCAGCAGCTTAGGGTTCGGGACTAGCGGGCACGAGCAGTACTTC
CASSLGFGTSGHEQYF
>TRBJ2-2|TRBV7-3|once|NA
TGTGCCAGCAGCTTATCCAGGGACACCGGGGAGCTGTTTTTT
CASSLSRDTGELFF
>TRBJ1-2|TRBV9|NA|TRBD1
TGTGCCAGCAACCGACAGGGGTATGGCTACACCTTC
CASNRQGYGYTF
>TRBJ2-7|TRBV19|NA|NA
TGTGCCAGTAGTATCTTTGCGGGATCTGATTCCTACGAGCAGTACTTC
CASSIFAGSDSYEQYF